Listed below are T cell receptor beta chains from one sample, sequenced in a study of identical twins. TCRdb used MiXCR to reprocess the 5' RACE reads, holding one entry per CDR3 protein. The sample lists about 810,000 distinct CDR3 sequences, roughly 12% occurring once. These same data were also listed under a study on yellow fever vaccine responses in identical twins.

Material for sequencing was PBMCs. The receptors were gathered from a woman in her late teens or twenties in good health. Both conserved end residues are part of each CDR3.

v_call cdr3_aa
TRBV28 CASSLPDGKRVLTF
TRBV6-1 CASTIMWGAGNEQFF
TRBV10-3 CAISPGTGRVNEQFF
TRBV4-2 CASSQDGNFHPVF
TRBV5-1 CASSLDPPGELFF
TRBV14 CASSQVTGGEQFF
TRBV12-3/TRBV12-4 CASTAGLATGELFF
TRBV5-1 CASSPGQGLLNSPLHF
TRBV7-7 CASSGRTGRTQYF
TRBV28 CASSTGGSEAFF
TRBV7-9 CASSLGGQQTEAFF
TRBV4-1 CASSQGQGIDYGYTF
TRBV7-3 CASSRGLAGANEQFF
TRBV27 CASSFRLGGTEAFF
TRBV5-1 CASSPPRGSNYGYTF
TRBV15 CATSRRDRGNTEAFF
TRBV28 CASSLLVGGGNTEAFF
TRBV14 CASSHLAGASYNEQFF
TRBV12-3/TRBV12-4 CASRRTSAETQYF
TRBV27 CASSLIGQDREYF
TRBV4-1 CATAAKGTGELFF
TRBV10-3 CAIRGTSGRGDYEQYF
TRBV7-6 CASSPRLAGVPDTQYF
TRBV5-1 CASSLGEWWIQDTQYF
TRBV10-1 CASSEGGGEDQPQHF
TRBV6-1 CASKKDRGETGELFF
TRBV10-3 CATWGTGSTEAFF
TRBV6-5 CASSYSRLTGGYGYTF
TRBV4-2 CASSQAHGFHQNAWDEQFF
TRBV24-1 CATSGPGTGFEAFF
TRBV20-1 CSARAVGPQHF
TRBV25-1 CASSAGQGAYYGYTF
TRBV20-1 CSARDRTSGSNSYNEQFF
TRBV28 CASSPSTGPHYGYTF
TRBV7-9 CASSPTASTDTQYF
TRBV5-1 CASTKDRYNEQFF
TRBV28 CASSQTSGVVYEQYF
TRBV29-1 CSVPPTGTYSNQPQHF
TRBV9 CASSVATNSYNEQFF
TRBV6-5 CASSYFGQGGNQPQHF